What follows are 29 T cell receptor beta chains derived from one specimen sequenced in a study of T cells in Graves' hyperthyroidism and ophthalmopathy. It was RNA transcripts that yielded the amplified TCR beta CDR3 regions. A first-round RT-PCR of the TCR CDR3 used the HTBI primer set. TCRdb passed the multiplex PCR reads through MiXCR, listing each CDR3 protein once. The table includes 490,000 or so distinct CDR3 sequences, 20% detected once. The sample consisted of blood. All receptors come from a man aged 35 to 55 with Graves' ophthalmopathy.

This sequence joins TRBV12-3 or TRBV12-4 and TRBJ2-7; tentative D call: TRBD2 (6 bases). CDR3 size: 15 residues. Between the trimmed V and J ends, which lost 4 bases and 0 bases, there was a span of 13 bases. The chain's CDR3 is CASSSTWGVSYEQYF. The DNA for the CDR3 is TGTGCCAGCAGTTCGACATGGGGGGTCTCCTACGAGCAGTACTTC.

In this sample, this clonotype turned up many times. The genes are TRBV20-1 and TRBJ2-5, with 10 bases lining up with TRBD2. The V segment lost 0 bases and the J segment 4 bases; nucleotides outside the gene matches: 2. The CDR3 covers 14 residues. Germline CDR1 DFQATT, CDR2 SNEGSKA (reference sequence). This CDR3 is CSARDLAGAETQYF. The DNA for the CDR3 is TGCAGTGCTAGAGATCTAGCGGGGGCAGAGACCCAGTACTTC.

V gene TRBV20-1 combines with J gene TRBJ2-3; TRBD1 matches 8 bases. The CDR3 is 15 residues long. The V gene's germline CDR1 is DFQATT and CDR2 SNEGSKA (reference sequence). V shed 4 bases and J 4 bases; nucleotides not matched to a gene: 10. CDR3 nucleotide sequence: TGCAGTGCTACAGGGGGCCTGTTTATTGCAGATACGCAGTATTTT. It specifies CSATGGLFIADTQYF.

V is TRBV5-1 and J is TRBJ2-5; TRBD1 is a possible D gene (5 bases). This CDR3 is built from 15 residues. Germline V gives CDR1 SGHRS, CDR2 YFSETQ. The V gene lost 0 bases and the J gene lost 1 base, with 10 bases spanning the gap. CDR3 loop: CASSLGQRSQETQYF. CDR3 nucleotide sequence: TGCGCCAGCAGCTTGGGACAGAGATCCCAAGAGACCCAGTACTTC. The full variable domain, completed using reference TRBV5-1 and TRBJ2-5, is KAGVTQTPRYLIKTRGQQVTLSCSPISGHRSVSWYQQTPGQGLQFLFEYFSETQRNKGNFPGRFSGRQFSNSRSEMNVSTLELGDSALYLCASSLGQRSQETQYFGPGTRLLVL.

The V gene is TRBV28, the J gene TRBJ2-2, with D possibly TRBD1 on 6 matching bases. The CDR3 totals 15 residues. The germline V gene encodes CDR1 MDHEN and CDR2 SYDVKM. V was shortened by 8 bases and J by 2 bases, with 15 bases between the two germline ends. The CDR3 region is CASRPGDINTGELFF. Written as DNA, the CDR3 is TGTGCCAGCCGGCCCGGGGACATAAACACCGGGGAGCTGTTTTTT.

This clonotype was seen at least ten times. This rearrangement joins TRBV18 to TRBJ2-7; 10 nucleotides agree with TRBD2. CDR3 length: 17 residues. CDR1 is KGHSH and CDR2 is LQKENI in the germline V gene. V trimming: 2 bases; J trimming: 0 bases; junction bases outside the gene matches: 7. CDR3 in DNA: TGTGCCAGCTCACCATTAGGGACTAGCGCCCGCTCCTACGAGCAGTACTTC. Amino acid sequence: CASSPLGTSARSYEQYF.

Concerning this clonotype: A much larger clone differs from this one at a single base, so this may be a read error. The genes are TRBV30 and TRBJ1-2; the D is unclear. The CDR3 contains 12 residues. Germline CDR1 reads GTSNPN; CDR2 reads SVGIG (reference sequence). CDR3 sequence (DNA): TGTGCCTTCTCCGGGTCCCTCTATGGCCACACCTTC. It specifies CAFSGSLYGHTF.

The table lists this clonotype with a few counts. This chain uses TRBV6-1 with TRBJ2-2, with no clear D. Germline CDR1 MNHNS, CDR2 SASEGT. V gave up 8 bases and J gave up 0 bases, with 13 bases separating them. The CDR3 extends over 15 amino acids. CDR3 sequence reads: CASGIWRTNTGELFF. CDR3 nucleotides: TGTGCCAGCGGAATATGGCGGACGAACACCGGGGAGCTGTTTTTT.

This clonotype was counted many times. The rearrangement uses TRBV28 and TRBJ2-7; the match to TRBD2 covers 11 bases. Germline values: CDR1 MDHEN, CDR2 SYDVKM. Trimming cost V 6 bases and J 6 bases; bases outside gene matches: 22. The CDR3 length is 19 residues. DNA for the CDR3: TGTGCCAGCAGCGACCGGGACGGAGCACGACTAGCGGGAATTTTCGAGCAGTACTTC. The encoded protein is CASSDRDGARLAGIFEQYF.

Of note for this clonotype: A much larger clone is a single base away; this may be a read error. The chain links TRBV7-2 to TRBJ2-7, with D unresolved. The CDR3 has 13 amino acids. Per the germline V gene, CDR1 is SGHTA and CDR2 is FQGNSA. The CDR3 nucleotides read TGTGTCAGCAGCTTAGTGGTAGGTTACGAGCAGTACTTC. It encodes CVSSLVVGYEQYF.

This clonotype was seen many times. The gene calls are TRBV12-3 or TRBV12-4 and TRBJ2-5, with a possible D match to TRBD2 (6 bases). V was shortened by 6 bases and J by 5 bases, with 10 bases between the two germline ends. The CDR3 consists of 12 residues. The CDR3 DNA reads as TGTGCCAGCAGCCGGGGGTCGGAGACCCAGTACTTC. Protein sequence: CASSRGSETQYF.

The chain employs TRBV11-2 and TRBJ2-1; 16 nucleotides agree with TRBD2. This CDR3 is built from 22 residues. V dropped 8 bases and J dropped 6; count of bases not matched to a gene: 25. Germline V CDR1 and CDR2: SGHAT, FQNNGV. In DNA, the CDR3 is TGTGCCAGCGGATACCCCCCTACCGGGACTAGCGGGAGGGGTCGGGGAATCAATGAGCAGTTCTTC. This codes for CASGYPPTGTSGRGRGINEQFF.

This sequence joins TRBV11-2 and TRBJ2-3, with D uncertain. The CDR3 is 12 amino acids. Per germline, CDR1 SGHAT and CDR2 FQNNGV. Trimming pared 4 bases from V and 7 bases from J, leaving 9 bases between. The CDR3 region has the DNA TGTGCCAGCAGCTCCGGTGGAAATACGCAGTATTTT. It specifies CASSSGGNTQYF.

This clonotype has a handful of counts. The chain combines TRBV13 with TRBJ1-5; TRBD1 matches 7 bases. The CDR3 runs 16 residues. CDR1 is PRHDT, CDR2 FYEKMQ, per germline (reference sequence). V gave up 5 bases and J gave up 0 bases; unmatched junction bases: 7. In DNA, the CDR3 is TGTGCCAGCAGCGATGGACAGGCATATAGCAATCAGCCCCAGCATTTT. This sequence encodes CASSDGQAYSNQPQHF.

This chain joins TRBV29-1 and TRBJ2-4; no firm D call. With 3 bases removed from V and 8 bases from J, the gap between germline ends came to 11 bases. The germline V gene encodes CDR1 SQVTM and CDR2 ANQGSEA. This CDR3 region has 12 residues. In DNA form, the CDR3 reads TGCAGCGTTGAGGTGGGGTCGGACATTCAGTACTTC. Protein: CSVEVGSDIQYF.

Points on this clonotype: A much bigger clone sits one base away, suggesting this may be a read error. The rearrangement uses TRBV9 and TRBJ2-2; no definite D call. Germline V lookup: CDR1 SGDLS, CDR2 YYNGEE. CDR3 length equals 11 residues. Deletions cut 4 bases from V and 6 bases from J, with 4 bases between. This CDR3 is CASSTAGELFF. CDR3 nucleotides: TGTGCCAGCAGCACCGCCGGGGAGCTGTTTTTT. Supplemented by reference TRBV9 and TRBJ2-2, the full variable domain reads DSGVTQTPKHLITATGQRVTLRCSPRSGDLSVYWYQQSLDQGLQFLIQYYNGEERAKGNILERFSAQQFPDLHSELNLSSLELGDSALYFCASSTAGELFFGEGSRLTVL.

The chain employs TRBV19 and TRBJ2-1; D possibly matches TRBD1 or TRBD2 (7 bases each). V shed 3 bases and J shed 9 bases, with 12 bases lying between them. This CDR3 is 13 amino acids long. CDR1 and CDR2 from the germline V gene are LNHDA and SQIVND (reference sequence). The CDR3 protein is CASSIGGDSEQFF. DNA for the CDR3: TGTGCCAGTAGTATTGGGGGGGACAGTGAGCAGTTCTTC. The whole variable domain, remainder taken from reference TRBV19 and TRBJ2-1, is DGGITQSPKYLFRKEGQNVTLSCEQNLNHDAMYWYRQDPGQGLRLIYYSQIVNDFQKGDIAEGYSVSREKKESFPLTVTSAQKNPTAFYLCASSIGGDSEQFFGPGTRLTVL.

This clonotype turned up a few times. The V gene is TRBV24-1, the J gene TRBJ2-1; TRBD1 is a possible D gene (7 bases). V was trimmed by 9 bases and J by 7 bases, leaving 15 bases between them. From germline, CDR1 is KGHDR and CDR2 SFDVKD. The CDR3 contains 13 residues. CDR3 sequence (DNA): TGTGCCACCCAGGGGGGCGCTTGGAATGAGCAGTTCTTC. This translates into CATQGGAWNEQFF.

CDR3 amino acids: CASSLALVSEQFF. The CDR3 nucleotides are TGTGCCAGCAGCTTAGCCTTAGTTAGTGAGCAGTTCTTC. This chain uses TRBV7-9 with TRBJ2-1; no clear D gene. Trimming shortened V by 0 bases and J by 9 bases, and 9 bases separated the two germline ends. The CDR3 length is 13 residues. Germline V gene sequence: CDR1 SEHNR, CDR2 FQNEAQ (reference sequence).

This clonotype was counted many times. This chain uses TRBV6-1 with TRBJ1-1, with D unclear. The CDR3 contains 13 residues. The V and J ends lost 7 bases and 4 bases respectively, with 13 bases between them. CDR1 and CDR2 from the germline V gene are MNHNS and SASEGT. DNA of the CDR3: TGTGCCAGCACCGTCGGGGATCGCACTGAAGCTTTCTTT. Protein sequence: CASTVGDRTEAFF.

This clonotype was seen repeatedly, ten times or more. The V gene is TRBV3-1, the J gene TRBJ2-7, with a possible D match to TRBD1 (5 bases). Germline V lookup: CDR1 LGHDT, CDR2 YNNKEL (reference sequence). This CDR3 contains 15 residues. V was shortened by 0 bases and J by 2 bases, with 11 bases between the two germline ends. The DNA of the CDR3 is TGTGCCAGCAGCCAAGATTCGTCAGGGCCCTACGAGCAGTACTTC. Translating it yields CASSQDSSGPYEQYF.

This clonotype occurred many times. The rearrangement uses TRBV5-1 and TRBJ2-7; no definite D call. Germline CDR1 and CDR2: SGHRS and YFSETQ. V lost 5 bases and J lost 3, with 12 bases in between. The CDR3 is 13 amino acids. In nucleotides, the CDR3 is TGCGCCAGCAGTCTGGGGTCCAACTACGAGCAGTACTTC. It is translated as CASSLGSNYEQYF.

This clonotype was seen once. The chain joins TRBV19 to TRBJ1-2, with no clear D. CDR1 is LNHDA and CDR2 is SQIVND in the germline V gene (reference sequence). The ends were cut back, 11 bases at V and 2 bases at J, with 15 bases in the middle. CDR3 size: 13 residues. The CDR3 coding sequence is TGTGCCGGTGGATCCGGTTTCAACTATGGCTACACCTTC. Translated, it gives CAGGSGFNYGYTF.

The table lists this clonotype with a few counts. The chain has TRBV9 and TRBJ2-7; TRBD2 matches at 10 bases. The V and J ends lost 0 bases and 3 bases, in that order; junction bases with no gene match: 3. The CDR3 spans 15 residues. Germline V gene sequence: CDR1 SGDLS, CDR2 YYNGEE. CDR3: CASSVGTSGYYEQYF. The CDR3 DNA sequence: TGTGCCAGCAGCGTAGGGACTAGCGGTTACTACGAGCAGTACTTC. Variable domain in full (rest from reference TRBV9 and TRBJ2-7): DSGVTQTPKHLITATGQRVTLRCSPRSGDLSVYWYQQSLDQGLQFLIQYYNGEERAKGNILERFSAQQFPDLHSELNLSSLELGDSALYFCASSVGTSGYYEQYFGPGTRLTVT.

The sample holds a few counts of this clonotype. The chain couples TRBV7-6 to TRBJ2-7; 7 bases are a match to TRBD2. This CDR3 is 15 amino acids long. Germline CDR1 and CDR2: SGHVS and FNYEAQ. V shed 5 bases, J shed 0 bases, and the junction held 7 bases outside the gene matches. CDR3: CASSPGLDLSYEQYF. CDR3 nucleotides: TGTGCCAGCAGCCCTGGACTAGACCTCTCCTACGAGCAGTACTTC. Combining the CDR3 with reference TRBV7-6 and TRBJ2-7 gives the whole variable domain GAGVSQSPRYKVTKRGQDVALRCDPISGHVSLYWYRQALGQGPEFLTYFNYEAQQDKSGLPNDRFSAERPEGSISTLTIQRTEQRDSAMYRCASSPGLDLSYEQYFGPGTRLTVT.

This clonotype has at least ten counts. J is TRBJ1-6 and V is TRBV6-1; TRBD1 might be the D (5 bases). The CDR3 extends over 14 amino acids. The germline V and J ends were trimmed by 5 bases and 8 bases, with 13 bases remaining between them. Per germline, CDR1 MNHNS and CDR2 SASEGT. In DNA form, the CDR3 reads TGTGCCAGCAGTAACCGGCCCAGGGATTCACCCCTCCACTTT. Encoded protein: CASSNRPRDSPLHF.

V is TRBV6-2 or TRBV6-3 and J is TRBJ1-5, with D uncertain. CDR1 is MNHEY, CDR2 SVGEGT, per germline. Trimming removed 6 bases at V and 3 bases at J, with 9 bases between. This CDR3 is 13 amino acids long. As DNA, the CDR3 is TGTGCCAGCAGAACAGCTCTCAATCAGCCCCAGCATTTT. This codes for CASRTALNQPQHF.

This clonotype was counted many times. This sequence joins TRBV7-2 and TRBJ2-1; 11 bases match TRBD2. The CDR3 length is 17 residues. Germline V lookup: CDR1 SGHTA, CDR2 FQGNSA. V shed 4 bases and J 6 bases; nucleotides not matched to a gene: 11. CDR3 bases: TGTGCCAGCAGCTCGGTTAGCGGGAGGGCCTGGGGCAATGAGCAGTTCTTC. Its protein is CASSSVSGRAWGNEQFF.

The table lists this clonotype with many counts. The chain employs TRBV7-8 and TRBJ1-4; weak D call: TRBD1 (6 bases). V was pared by 5 bases and J by 8 bases, with 12 bases between. Germline-derived CDR1 and CDR2 are SGHVS and FQNEAQ. This CDR3 contains 13 residues. The CDR3 coding sequence is TGTGCCAGCAGCAGGCAGGGGCACGAAAAACTGTTTTTT. Encoded protein: CASSRQGHEKLFF.